Shown below are 21 T cell receptor beta chains from a single sample sequenced in a study of blood T cell repertoires in COVID-19. Only in-frame clones appear in the TCRdb table, and some are missing; sequencing was by immunoSEQ multiplex PCR. The sample lists 160,000 or so clones; about 90% were seen once. Input material: peripheral blood. The receptor source for this set is a man aged 55 to 70 with acute or convalescent COVID-19.

V gene TRBV2 combines with J gene TRBJ2-2, with D unresolved. Germline lookup yields CDR1 SNHLY and CDR2 FYNNEI. The V and J ends lost 4 bases and 6 bases respectively, with 12 bases between them. CDR3 length: 14 amino acids. The CDR3 loop reads CASSGMESAGELFF. The CDR3 DNA follows: TGTGCCAGCAGTGGGATGGAGTCCGCCGGGGAGCTGTTTTTT.

The chain is built from TRBV30 and TRBJ1-2; D uncertain. Germline V gene sequence: CDR1 GTSNPN, CDR2 SVGIG (reference sequence). The CDR3 sequence is 15 residues long. Trimming stripped 2 bases from V and 4 bases from J, with 17 bases between. This CDR3 is CAWSLARLARYGYTF. The DNA for the CDR3 is TGTGCCTGGAGTCTAGCGAGGCTCGCTCGCTATGGCTACACCTTC.

The V call is TRBV6-5, the J call TRBJ1-2; 7 nucleotides agree with TRBD1. The germline V gene encodes CDR1 MNHEY and CDR2 SVGAGI. The V gene end was trimmed by 6 bases and the J gene end by 4 bases; junction bases not matched to a gene: 5. There are 13 residues in the CDR3. The CDR3 loop reads CASRLQGTYGYTF. The CDR3 DNA reads TGTGCCAGCAGATTACAGGGGACCTATGGCTACACCTTC.

The CDR3, as DNA: TGTGCCAGCTCACCAACTAGCGGGGGACAAGAGACCCAGTACTTC. This encodes CASSPTSGGQETQYF. The rearrangement uses TRBV18 and TRBJ2-5; 11 bases are shared with TRBD2. The junction had 1 base not matched to a gene; V was cut back by 2 bases and J by 2 bases. This CDR3 has 15 amino acids. Germline-derived CDR1 and CDR2 are KGHSH and LQKENI. The full variable domain, in which reference TRBV18 and TRBJ2-5 provide the parts outside the CDR3, is NAGVMQNPRHLVRRRGQEARLRCSPMKGHSHVYWYRQLPEEGLKFMVYLQKENIIDESGMPKERFSAEFPKEGPSILRIQQVVRGDSAAYFCASSPTSGGQETQYFGPGTRLLVL.

The V gene is TRBV18, the J gene TRBJ2-7, with 8 bases identical to TRBD1. The CDR3 loop spans 14 amino acids. Germline V gives CDR1 KGHSH, CDR2 LQKENI. V was clipped by 8 bases and J by 3 bases; unmatched bases: 9. The CDR3 region has the DNA TGTGCCAGCGGATCGGACAGGGCAAACTACGAGCAGTACTTC. It specifies CASGSDRANYEQYF.

The CDR3 protein is CASSQDPPAGGPYEQYF. CDR3 nucleotide sequence: TGCGCCAGCAGCCAAGACCCGCCAGCGGGGGGGCCCTACGAGCAGTACTTC. The chain carries TRBV4-1 and TRBJ2-7, with 10 bases lining up with TRBD2. The germline V gene encodes CDR1 MGHRA and CDR2 YSYEKL. V lost 0 bases and J lost 2; bases outside the gene matches: 7. The CDR3 has 17 amino acids.

This sequence joins TRBV19 and TRBJ1-1, with 8 bases matching TRBD1. Germline assignment: CDR1 LNHDA and CDR2 SQIVND (reference sequence). The junction had 7 bases not matched to a gene; V was cut back by 2 bases and J by 5 bases. The CDR3 spans 15 residues. The CDR3 is CASSIFQGARTEAFF. For the CDR3, the DNA is TGTGCCAGTAGTATATTTCAGGGGGCTAGGACTGAAGCTTTCTTT.

V is TRBV5-1 and J is TRBJ2-4; a possible D gene is TRBD2 (6 bases). CDR1 is SGHRS and CDR2 is YFSETQ in the germline V gene. The CDR3 is made up of 14 amino acids. V was shortened by 5 bases and J by 6 bases, with 15 bases between the two germline ends. This CDR3 is CASSLGGDGNIQYF. The CDR3 bases are TGCGCCAGCAGTTTAGGCGGGGATGGAAACATTCAGTACTTC.

This clone is a singleton in its sample. The chain carries TRBV30 and TRBJ1-2, with 10 bases lining up with TRBD1. Trimming removed 5 bases from V and 5 bases from J; junction bases left unmatched: 8. This CDR3 is built from 14 residues. Germline assignment: CDR1 GTSNPN and CDR2 SVGIG (reference sequence). CDR3 DNA sequence: TGTGCCTGGGACAGGGGGCCCGGGACTTATGGCTACACCTTC. It translates to CAWDRGPGTYGYTF.

With respect to this clone: The same CDR3 can be traced to other DNA sequences in this sample. The chain employs TRBV7-2 and TRBJ2-3; D ambiguous. Trimming took off 5 bases at V and 5 bases at J, with 5 bases between the two ends. The CDR3 is 11 amino acids. CDR1 SGHTA and CDR2 FQGNSA come from the germline V gene. The CDR3 DNA follows: TGTGCCAGCAGCCTGAGAGATACGCAGTATTTT. Translating gives CASSLRDTQYF.

V usage is TRBV5-6 and J usage is TRBJ2-7; weak D call: TRBD1 (5 bases). V shed 2 bases and J shed 3 bases, with 9 bases lying between them. This CDR3 spans 13 amino acids. The germline gives CDR1 SGHDT, CDR2 YYEEEE. The CDR3 region has the DNA TGTGCCAGCAGCTTACGACAGATCTACGAGCAGTACTTC. It encodes CASSLRQIYEQYF.

The J gene is TRBJ2-6, the V gene TRBV7-9; D is ambiguous. Germline V lookup: CDR1 SEHNR, CDR2 FQNEAQ (reference sequence). There are 12 residues in the CDR3. Trimming cost V 1 base and J 14 bases, with 9 bases left between them. This CDR3 reads CASSLGYEFLTF. In DNA, the CDR3 is TGTGCCAGCAGCTTAGGGTACGAGTTCCTGACTTTC.

The chain is built from TRBV6-5 and TRBJ2-7, with D tentatively TRBD1 (5 bases). The V gene's germline CDR1 is MNHEY and CDR2 SVGAGI. Trimming pared 6 bases from V and 1 base from J, leaving 16 bases between. The CDR3 is made up of 15 amino acids. The CDR3 DNA follows: TGTGCCAGCAGCTATAGGGGTTTTATGTCCTACGAGCAGTACTTC. Translation gives CASSYRGFMSYEQYF.

This clone was seen once. This chain connects TRBV11-2 to TRBJ1-6; TRBD1 matches 10 bases. There are 16 residues in the CDR3. V lost 1 base and J lost 7; bases outside the gene matches: 4. CDR1 SGHAT and CDR2 FQNNGV come from the germline V gene. The CDR3 sequence: CASSLAGTGVNSPLHF. The CDR3 DNA is TGTGCCAGCAGCTTAGCCGGGACAGGGGTAAATTCACCCCTCCACTTT.

This chain links TRBV21-1 with TRBJ1-6; TRBD1 is taken as the D call from the table, unchecked against the DNA. TRBV21-1 is an annotated pseudogene. There are 16 residues in the CDR3. CDR3 coding DNA: TGTGCCAGTAGAGGGACAGGCCCTTATTATAATTCACCCCTCCACTTT. Its protein is CASRGTGPYYNSPLHF.

The chain employs TRBV19 and TRBJ1-5; TRBD1 matches at 9 bases. CDR1 LNHDA and CDR2 SQIVND come from the germline V gene (reference sequence). There are 15 residues in the CDR3. With 6 bases clipped from V and 8 bases from J, the junction kept 11 bases outside the gene matches. DNA of the CDR3: TGTGCCAGTAGGGAGGGACAGGGAATTATGAAGCCCCAGCATTTT. It encodes CASREGQGIMKPQHF. Filled out from reference TRBV19 and TRBJ1-5, the complete variable domain reads DGGITQSPKYLFRKEGQNVTLSCEQNLNHDAMYWYRQDPGQGLRLIYYSQIVNDFQKGDIAEGYSVSREKKESFPLTVTSAQKNPTAFYLCASREGQGIMKPQHFGDGTRLSIL.

This clone turned up a few times. This sequence joins TRBV30 and TRBJ1-5; weak D call: TRBD1 (6 bases). The ends were cut back, 1 base at V and 0 bases at J, with 13 bases in the middle. CDR3 length equals 16 residues. Germline loops: CDR1 GTSNPN, CDR2 SVGIG (reference sequence). CDR3 sequence reads: CAWSGRGKFSNQPQHF. The CDR3 DNA reads TGTGCCTGGAGTGGAAGGGGGAAATTTAGCAATCAGCCCCAGCATTTT. The whole variable domain, remainder taken from reference TRBV30 and TRBJ1-5, is SQTIHQWPATLVQPVGSPLSLECTVEGTSNPNLYWYRQAAGRGLQLLFYSVGIGQISSEVPQNLSASRPQDRQFILSSKKLLLSDSGFYLCAWSGRGKFSNQPQHFGDGTRLSIL.

The chain combines TRBV7-2 with TRBJ1-1; maybe TRBD1 (5 bases). This CDR3 contains 13 residues. Trimming removed 1 base from V and 8 bases from J, with 11 bases in between. Germline V gives CDR1 SGHTA, CDR2 FQGNSA. CDR3 loop: CASSLERQLEAFF. The DNA of the CDR3 is TGTGCCAGCAGCTTAGAGAGACAGCTGGAAGCTTTCTTT.

A single count supports this clone. The rearrangement uses TRBV12-5 and TRBJ1-1; D is possibly TRBD1 (6 bases). This CDR3 is 18 amino acids long. V lost 0 bases, J lost 2 bases, and 19 bases lay in between. Germline V gene sequence: CDR1 LGHNT, CDR2 FRNRAP. For the CDR3, the DNA is TGTGCTAGTGGTTTGGTACTAGAAGTAGGGGGAAAAAACACTGAAGCTTTCTTT. This codes for CASGLVLEVGGKNTEAFF.

The gene calls are TRBV19 and TRBJ1-2; D might be TRBD1 (6 bases). The CDR3 extends over 13 amino acids. V lost 9 bases and J 9 bases, leaving 20 bases between the germline ends. Germline V gives CDR1 LNHDA, CDR2 SQIVND (reference sequence). CDR3 in DNA: TGTGCCAGCCTACCAGGGGACGTCTTGCGCTACACCTTC. Encoded protein: CASLPGDVLRYTF.

V is TRBV9 and J is TRBJ2-2; weak D call: TRBD1 (7 bases). The germline gives CDR1 SGDLS, CDR2 YYNGEE. The V end was cut by 8 bases, the J end by 4 bases, with 18 bases between. The CDR3 totals 15 residues. The DNA of the CDR3 is TGTGCCAGTAGGTCTCAGGGGGGAGCCACCGGGGAGCTGTTTTTT. Its translation: CASRSQGGATGELFF.